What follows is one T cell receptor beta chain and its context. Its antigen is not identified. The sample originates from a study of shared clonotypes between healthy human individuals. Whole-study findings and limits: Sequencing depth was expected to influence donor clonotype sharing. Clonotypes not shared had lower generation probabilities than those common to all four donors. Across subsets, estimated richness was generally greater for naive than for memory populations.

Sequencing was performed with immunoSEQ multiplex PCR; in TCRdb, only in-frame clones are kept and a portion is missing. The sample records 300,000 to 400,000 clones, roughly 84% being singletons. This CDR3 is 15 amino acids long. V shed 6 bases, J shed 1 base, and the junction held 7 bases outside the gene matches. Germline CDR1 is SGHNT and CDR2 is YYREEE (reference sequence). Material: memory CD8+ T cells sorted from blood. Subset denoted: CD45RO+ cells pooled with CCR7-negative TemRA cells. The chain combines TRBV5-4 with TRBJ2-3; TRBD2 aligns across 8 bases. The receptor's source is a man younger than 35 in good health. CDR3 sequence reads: CASIIRGGGTDTQYF. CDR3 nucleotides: TGTGCCAGCATCATCCGGGGGGGAGGCACAGATACGCAGTATTTT.